The rows below give T cell receptor beta chains drawn from one sample of a study of blood T cell repertoires in COVID-19. Measured with immunoSEQ multiplex PCR; TCRdb has only the in-frame clones, and not every one. Counted here are 300,000 or so clones, more than 90% occurring once; the ten biggest clones make up around 2.5%. The sample comprised PBMCs or T cells enriched from blood (not recorded which). These receptors came from a man aged 60 to 75 who had recovered from COVID-19. The CDR3 runs from the conserved cysteine through the conserved F or W. The D gene is left open where the match is weak. Expanded clones get a size class; other rows say once, few or many, or leave the size out.

TGTGCCATCCAATCGGGACAGCGTTATATTCAGCCCCAGCATTTT CAIQSGQRYIQPQHF TRBJ1-5 . TRBV28 TRBD1
TGTGCTAGTGGTTCATCCGGGACAGGATATCAGCCCCAGCATTTT CASGSSGTGYQPQHF TRBJ1-5 . TRBV12-5 TRBD1
TGTGCTAGTGGTTTGGTTAAGTGGGAGTCCGCCTACGAGCAGTACTTC CASGLVKWESAYEQYF TRBJ2-7 . TRBV12-5 .
TGTGCCAGCAGTTACTCGTCAGGGTTTCAGACCCAGTACTTC CASSYSSGFQTQYF TRBJ2-5 . TRBV6-2/TRBV6-3 .
TGTGCCAGCAGCAGCGGACAGAGACCCTCCTATAATTCACCCCTCCACTTT CASSSGQRPSYNSPLHF TRBJ1-6 . TRBV28 .
TGTGCCAGCAGCTTCCAGGGGTCCTACGAGCAGTACTTC CASSFQGSYEQYF TRBJ2-7 . TRBV5-6 .
TGTGCCAGCAGCAACAGGGGCCACCCTTCCCTTAATGGCTACACCTTC CASSNRGHPSLNGYTF TRBJ1-2 few TRBV21-1 .
TGTGCCAGCTCACCACCGGAGGGGTACAATGAGCAGTTCTTC CASSPPEGYNEQFF TRBJ2-1 . TRBV18 .
TGTGCCAGCAGTGCACAGGGATGGGGATTGGATTCACCCCTCCACTTT CASSAQGWGLDSPLHF TRBJ1-6 . TRBV2 .
TGCGCCAGCAGTCAACACCGGGACAGGGACTACGAGCAGTACTTC CASSQHRDRDYEQYF TRBJ2-7 . TRBV23-1 TRBD1
TGTGCCAGCAGCCAAGCCGGGGTCACTGAAGCTTTCTTT CASSQAGVTEAFF TRBJ1-1 . TRBV3-1/TRBV3-2 .
TGTGCCAGCAGCCAGCGGCAGGGTAGTGGCTACACCTTC CASSQRQGSGYTF TRBJ1-2 . TRBV3-1/TRBV3-2 .
TGTGCCAGCAGCCTACTAGCGGGAGCTACGAATGAGCAGTTCTTC CASSLLAGATNEQFF TRBJ2-1 few TRBV2 TRBD2
TGTGCCAGCAGCTCGACGACAGGGTTCGCAGCTTTCTTT CASSSTTGFAAFF TRBJ1-1 few TRBV7-8 TRBD1
TGTGCCAGCAGCCGAACAGAGACGACCATGAACACTGAAGCTTTCTTT CASSRTETTMNTEAFF TRBJ1-1 few TRBV4-2 .
TGTGCCAGCAGACCTAGGGGGCTCGGTCAGCCCCAGCATTTT CASRPRGLGQPQHF TRBJ1-5 once TRBV27 TRBD1
TGTGCCAGCAGCTTAGGGACACTCAATCAGCCCCAGCATTTT CASSLGTLNQPQHF TRBJ1-5 . TRBV7-9 .
TGTGCCAGCTCACCACCGTCCGGACAGGGAAACTATGGCTACACCTTC CASSPPSGQGNYGYTF TRBJ1-2 . TRBV18 TRBD1
TGTGCCAGCAGCACATGGGGCGGAAGCTCCTACAATGAGCAGTTCTTC CASSTWGGSSYNEQFF TRBJ2-1 . TRBV7-3 .
TGTGCCAGCAGCCAAAATTCCGGCAGGGGGCAAAACACCATATATTTT CASSQNSGRGQNTIYF TRBJ1-3 . TRBV4-2 TRBD1
TGTGCCAGCAGCCCTTTCGGGACACACACAGATACGCAGTATTTT CASSPFGTHTDTQYF TRBJ2-3 . TRBV7-9 .
TGTGCCAGCAGCTTTCAGGGTCGGACGTTCTTC CASSFQGRTFF TRBJ2-1 . TRBV5-4 .
TGCGCCAGCAGCCAGACAGGGCGGAGGACAGATACGCAGTATTTT CASSQTGRRTDTQYF TRBJ2-3 once TRBV4-3 TRBD1
TGTGCCAGCAGCGGTAAACCGGGACAGGGGATTGAAAACATTCAGTACTTC CASSGKPGQGIENIQYF TRBJ2-4 . TRBV11-3 TRBD1
TGTGCCACCAGTGATTCCGGGACAGGGAACGAGCAGTACTTC CATSDSGTGNEQYF TRBJ2-7 . TRBV24-1 TRBD1
TGTGCCAGTAGTATAGAAGACAAGAGCACAGATACGCAGTATTTT CASSIEDKSTDTQYF TRBJ2-3 . TRBV19 .
TGTGCCAGCAGCTTATTCCTCCTCGACTCGGACGAGCAGTACTTC CASSLFLLDSDEQYF TRBJ2-7 . TRBV13 .
TGTGCCAGCATGGGCAGGGACAATCAGCCCCAGCATTTT CASMGRDNQPQHF TRBJ1-5 once TRBV6-5 .
TGTGCCAGCAGTGAGGGCGCTGGTAGCAATCAGCCCCAGCATTTT CASSEGAGSNQPQHF TRBJ1-5 . TRBV2 .
TGCGCCAGCAGCGTAGGGACTAGCGGGTACAATGAGCAGTTCTTC CASSVGTSGYNEQFF TRBJ2-1 once TRBV5-1 TRBD2
TGTGCCAGCAGCTTCCCCGACCGGGGACCCCTCCACTTT CASSFPDRGPLHF TRBJ1-6 . TRBV7-9 .
TGCGCCAGCAGCCCGTGGGAGTTCGCAGATACGCAGTATTTT CASSPWEFADTQYF TRBJ2-3 . TRBV5-1 .
TGTGCCAGCAGCCACCAAAGCCGGGTAACCTCCTACGAGCAGTACTTC CASSHQSRVTSYEQYF TRBJ2-7 . TRBV7-9 .
TGTGCCAGTAGGGACAGTGCTAACTATGGCTACACCTTC CASRDSANYGYTF TRBJ1-2 . TRBV6-5 TRBD1
TGTGCCAGCTCACCACTGCAGGGGGGCAATCAGCCCCAGCATTTT CASSPLQGGNQPQHF TRBJ1-5 . TRBV18 TRBD1
TGTGCCAGCAGCCCGCGACAGGGACTGTACCAAGAGACCCAGTACTTC CASSPRQGLYQETQYF TRBJ2-5 . TRBV3-1/TRBV3-2 .
TGTGCCACCAGTCCAGACAGAACTAACTATGGCTACACCTTC CATSPDRTNYGYTF TRBJ1-2 . TRBV15 .
TGTGCCAGCAGCGTCGACTACCTCAACAATGAGCAGTTCTTC CASSVDYLNNEQFF TRBJ2-1 . TRBV9 .
TGTGCCAGCAGACCAACCGGGACTAGCGGGAGCAGGAGCTACGAGCAGTACTTC CASRPTGTSGSRSYEQYF TRBJ2-7 . TRBV27 TRBD2
TGTGCCAGCAACCGTTGGGAGGGAGAGACCCAGTACTTC CASNRWEGETQYF TRBJ2-5 . TRBV9 TRBD2
TGTGCCAGTACGTCTGGGCCGGGGAGCACCATATATTTT CASTSGPGSTIYF TRBJ1-3 . TRBV12-3/TRBV12-4 .
TGTGCCAGCAGTTTGACAGGGGACCGTGGAAACACCATATATTTT CASSLTGDRGNTIYF TRBJ1-3 . TRBV6-6 TRBD1
TGTGCCAGCATGGGTGGAGTTCAGGGTCGGTATGAGCAGTTCTTC CASMGGVQGRYEQFF TRBJ2-1 . TRBV28 .
TGTGCCTGGGCTTACAGGATGGCCAGAGGCTACACCTTC CAWAYRMARGYTF TRBJ1-2 . TRBV30 .
TGTGCCAGCAGCCTTAAAACCTACGAGCAGTACTTC CASSLKTYEQYF TRBJ2-7 . TRBV7-8 .
TGTGCCAGCAACGGACTAGCGGGAGTAGAGGAGCAGTTCTTC CASNGLAGVEEQFF TRBJ2-1 . TRBV2 TRBD2
TGTGCCAGCAGCTTAGTCAGGGCTGGAAACACCATATATTTT CASSLVRAGNTIYF TRBJ1-3 . TRBV11-3 .